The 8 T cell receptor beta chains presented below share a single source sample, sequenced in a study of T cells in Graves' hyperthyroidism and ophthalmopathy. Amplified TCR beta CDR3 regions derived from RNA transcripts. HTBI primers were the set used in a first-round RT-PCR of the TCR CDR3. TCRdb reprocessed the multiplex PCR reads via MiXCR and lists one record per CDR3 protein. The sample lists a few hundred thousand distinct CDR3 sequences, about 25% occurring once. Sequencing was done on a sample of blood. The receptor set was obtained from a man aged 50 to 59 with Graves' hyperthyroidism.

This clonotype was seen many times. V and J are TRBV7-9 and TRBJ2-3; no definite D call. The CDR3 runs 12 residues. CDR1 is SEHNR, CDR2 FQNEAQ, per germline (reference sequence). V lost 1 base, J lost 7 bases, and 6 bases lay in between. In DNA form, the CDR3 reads TGTGCCAGCAGCTTAGACTGGAATACGCAGTATTTT. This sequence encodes CASSLDWNTQYF.

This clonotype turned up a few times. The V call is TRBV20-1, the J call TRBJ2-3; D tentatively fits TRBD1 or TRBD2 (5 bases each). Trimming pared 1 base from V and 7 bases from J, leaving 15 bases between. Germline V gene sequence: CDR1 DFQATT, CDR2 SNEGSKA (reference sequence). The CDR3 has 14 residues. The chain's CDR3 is CSARGDPTKYTQYF. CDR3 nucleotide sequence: TGCAGTGCTAGAGGGGACCCAACTAAATATACGCAGTATTTT.

The CDR3 DNA reads TGCGCCAGCAGCCGGACTAGCGGGAACACCGGGGAGCTGTTTTTT. Translation: CASSRTSGNTGELFF. V usage is TRBV5-1 and J usage is TRBJ2-2, with 10 positions matching TRBD2. The CDR3 is 15 amino acids. Unmatched junction bases numbered 1, after V lost 4 bases and J lost 1 base. The germline gives CDR1 SGHRS, CDR2 YFSETQ.

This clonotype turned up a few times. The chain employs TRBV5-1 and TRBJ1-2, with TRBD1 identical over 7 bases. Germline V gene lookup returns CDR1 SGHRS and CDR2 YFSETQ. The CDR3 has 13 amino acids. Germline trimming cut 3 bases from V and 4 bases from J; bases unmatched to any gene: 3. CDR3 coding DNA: TGCGCCAGCAGCTGGGACAGTGCCTATGGCTACACCTTC. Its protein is CASSWDSAYGYTF.

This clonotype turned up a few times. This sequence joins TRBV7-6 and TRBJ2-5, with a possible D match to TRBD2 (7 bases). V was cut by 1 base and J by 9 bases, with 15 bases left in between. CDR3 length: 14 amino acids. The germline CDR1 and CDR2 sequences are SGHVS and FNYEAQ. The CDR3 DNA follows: TGTGCCAGCAGCTTAGTGTTGGAGGGGGGGGCCCAGTACTTC. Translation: CASSLVLEGGAQYF.

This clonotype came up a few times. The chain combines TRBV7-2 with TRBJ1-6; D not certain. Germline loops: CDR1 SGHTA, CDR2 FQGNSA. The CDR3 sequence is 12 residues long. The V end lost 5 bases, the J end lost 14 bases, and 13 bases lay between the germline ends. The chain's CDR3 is CASSLGSVTLHF. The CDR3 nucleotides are TGTGCCAGCAGCCTAGGATCGGTCACCCTCCACTTT.

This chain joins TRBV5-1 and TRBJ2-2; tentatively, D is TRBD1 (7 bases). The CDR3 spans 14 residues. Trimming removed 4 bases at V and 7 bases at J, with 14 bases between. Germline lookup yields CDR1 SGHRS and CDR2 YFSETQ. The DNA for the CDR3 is TGCGCCAGCAGCCCAGGGGGGTACAACGGGGAGCTGTTTTTT. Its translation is CASSPGGYNGELFF.

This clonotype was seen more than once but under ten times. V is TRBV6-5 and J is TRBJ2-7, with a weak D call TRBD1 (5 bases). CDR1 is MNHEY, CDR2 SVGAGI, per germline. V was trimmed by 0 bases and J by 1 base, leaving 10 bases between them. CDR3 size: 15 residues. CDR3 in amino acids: CASSYSGAPSYEQYF. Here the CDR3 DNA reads TGTGCCAGCAGTTACTCAGGGGCGCCTTCCTACGAGCAGTACTTC.